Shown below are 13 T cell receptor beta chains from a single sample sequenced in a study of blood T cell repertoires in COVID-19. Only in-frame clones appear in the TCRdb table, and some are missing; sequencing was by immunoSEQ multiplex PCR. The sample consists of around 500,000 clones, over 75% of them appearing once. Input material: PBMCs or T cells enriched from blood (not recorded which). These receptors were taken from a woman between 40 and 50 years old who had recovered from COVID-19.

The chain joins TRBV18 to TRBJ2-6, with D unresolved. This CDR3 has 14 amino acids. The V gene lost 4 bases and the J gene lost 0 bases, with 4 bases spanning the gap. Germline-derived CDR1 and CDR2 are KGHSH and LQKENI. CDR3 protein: CASSLRSGANVLTF. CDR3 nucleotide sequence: TGTGCCAGCTCACTTCGCTCTGGGGCCAACGTCCTGACTTTC.

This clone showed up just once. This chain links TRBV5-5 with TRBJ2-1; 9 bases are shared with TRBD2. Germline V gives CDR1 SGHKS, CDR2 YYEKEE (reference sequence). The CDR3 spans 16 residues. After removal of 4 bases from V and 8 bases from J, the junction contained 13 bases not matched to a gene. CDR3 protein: CASSPQGSSGNYEQFF. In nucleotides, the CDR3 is TGTGCCAGCAGCCCACAGGGATCTAGCGGGAACTATGAGCAGTTCTTC.

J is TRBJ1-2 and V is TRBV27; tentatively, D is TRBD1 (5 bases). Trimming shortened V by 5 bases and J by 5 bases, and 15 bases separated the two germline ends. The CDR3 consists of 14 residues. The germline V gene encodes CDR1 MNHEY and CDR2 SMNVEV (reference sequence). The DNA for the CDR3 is TGTGCCAGCAGTCCCGGGGGACGGATTTATGGCTACACCTTC. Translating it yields CASSPGGRIYGYTF.

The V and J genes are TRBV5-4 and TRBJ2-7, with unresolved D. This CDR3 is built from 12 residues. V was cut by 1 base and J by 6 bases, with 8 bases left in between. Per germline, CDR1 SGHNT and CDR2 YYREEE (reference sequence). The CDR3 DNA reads TGTGCCAGCAGCTTGTCGGGTTTCGAGCAGTACTTC. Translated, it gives CASSLSGFEQYF.

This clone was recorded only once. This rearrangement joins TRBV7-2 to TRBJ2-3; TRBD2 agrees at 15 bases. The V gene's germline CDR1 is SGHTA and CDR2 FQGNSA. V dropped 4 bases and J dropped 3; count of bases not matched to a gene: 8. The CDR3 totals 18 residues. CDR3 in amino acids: CASSSAGTSGRSTDTQYF. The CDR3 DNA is TGTGCCAGCAGCTCAGCCGGGACTAGCGGGAGGTCGACAGATACGCAGTATTTT.

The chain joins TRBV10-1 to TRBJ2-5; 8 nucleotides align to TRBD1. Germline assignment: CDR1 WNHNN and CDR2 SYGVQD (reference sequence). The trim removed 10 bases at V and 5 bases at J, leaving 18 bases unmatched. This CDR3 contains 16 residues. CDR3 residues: CATSTGAQSNTETQYF. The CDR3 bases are TGCGCCACCTCGACAGGGGCCCAGTCCAATACGGAGACCCAGTACTTC.

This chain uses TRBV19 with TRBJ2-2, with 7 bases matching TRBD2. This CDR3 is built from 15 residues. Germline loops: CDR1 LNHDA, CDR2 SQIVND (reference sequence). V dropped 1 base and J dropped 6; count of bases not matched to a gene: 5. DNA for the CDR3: TGTGCCAGTAGTATAGGGGGGAGGGCCGCCGGGGAGCTGTTTTTT. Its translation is CASSIGGRAAGELFF.

Written as DNA, the CDR3 is TGTGCCAGCAGTTTAAGCCCTTGGGCCGGGACAGGGGAGTATGGCTACACCTTC. It specifies CASSLSPWAGTGEYGYTF. The V and J genes are TRBV27 and TRBJ1-2; TRBD1 aligns across 10 bases. The CDR3 contains 18 residues. With V trimmed by 2 bases and J by 5 bases, 14 bases remained unmatched. Germline assignment: CDR1 MNHEY and CDR2 SMNVEV (reference sequence).

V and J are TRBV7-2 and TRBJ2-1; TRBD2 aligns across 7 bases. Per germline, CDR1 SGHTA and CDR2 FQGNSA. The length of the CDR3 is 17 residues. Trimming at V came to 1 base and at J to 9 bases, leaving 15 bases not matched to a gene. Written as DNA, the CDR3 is TGTGCCAGCAGCTTAGGTGGGAGGGACCCCCCGCGGCGTGAGCAGTTCTTC. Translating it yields CASSLGGRDPPRREQFF.

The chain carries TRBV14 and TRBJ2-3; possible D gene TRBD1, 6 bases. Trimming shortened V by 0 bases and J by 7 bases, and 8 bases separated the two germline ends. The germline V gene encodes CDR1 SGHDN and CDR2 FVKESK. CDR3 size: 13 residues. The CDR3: CASSQDRGYTQYF. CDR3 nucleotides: TGTGCCAGCAGCCAAGACAGGGGTTATACGCAGTATTTT. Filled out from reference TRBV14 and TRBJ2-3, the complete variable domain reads EAGVTQFPSHSVIEKGQTVTLRCDPISGHDNLYWYRRVMGKEIKFLLHFVKESKQDESGMPNNRFLAERTGGTYSTLKVQPAELEDSGVYFCASSQDRGYTQYFGPGTRLTVL.

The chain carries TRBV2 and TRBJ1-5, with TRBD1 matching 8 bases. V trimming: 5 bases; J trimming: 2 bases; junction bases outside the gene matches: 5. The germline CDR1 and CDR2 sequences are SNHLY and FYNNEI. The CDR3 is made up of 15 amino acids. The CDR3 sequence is CASSPLQGGNQPQHF. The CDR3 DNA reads TGTGCCAGCAGTCCCTTACAGGGGGGCAATCAGCCCCAGCATTTT.

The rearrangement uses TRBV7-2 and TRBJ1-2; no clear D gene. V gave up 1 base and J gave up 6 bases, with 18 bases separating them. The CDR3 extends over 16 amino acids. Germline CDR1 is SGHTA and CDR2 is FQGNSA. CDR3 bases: TGTGCCAGCAGCTTAGTGGTTAGTTTCCCTGCTCATGGCTACACCTTC. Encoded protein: CASSLVVSFPAHGYTF. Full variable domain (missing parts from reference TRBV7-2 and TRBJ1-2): GAGVSQSPSNKVTEKGKDVELRCDPISGHTALYWYRQSLGQGLEFLIYFQGNSAPDKSGLPSDRFSAERTGGSVSTLTIQRTQQEDSAVYLCASSLVVSFPAHGYTFGSGTRLTVV.

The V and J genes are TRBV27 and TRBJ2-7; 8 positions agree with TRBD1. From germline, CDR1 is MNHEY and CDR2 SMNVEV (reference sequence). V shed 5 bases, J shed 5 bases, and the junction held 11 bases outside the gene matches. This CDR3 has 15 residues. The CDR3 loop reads CASSPRTGQSHEQYF. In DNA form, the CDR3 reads TGTGCCAGCAGTCCCAGGACAGGGCAATCCCACGAGCAGTACTTC.